This TCR beta chain comes out of a study of blood T cells in healthy people across ages. Regarding the study as a whole: CMV infection status of these donors was not known. With naive T cell percentage, TCR beta diversity showed a strong correlation. Greater diversity and more naive CD4+ cells were seen in long-lived donors than in aged donors.

On this clonotype: Antigen unknown.

Roughly 9.2 milliliters was the volume of peripheral blood drawn from each donor. Trimming at V came to 8 bases and at J to 6 bases, leaving 7 bases not matched to a gene. There are 13 residues in the CDR3. Germline V gene sequence: CDR1 SNHLY, CDR2 FYNNEI. A sample-barcoded 5' primer and a J-beta primer mix were used in a second PCR of about 6 to 12 cycles. TCRdb used MiXCR to reprocess the 5' RACE reads, holding one entry per CDR3 protein. Among about 1.5 million distinct CDR3 sequences listed, roughly two fifths were seen once. Sequencing was done on a sample of blood. This clonotype was sampled from a woman under 30 in good health. The chain carries TRBV2 and TRBJ1-2, with TRBD1 matching over 9 bases. The CDR3 DNA sequence: TGTGCCAGCGGCCGGACAGGGGATGATGGCTACACCTTC. This gives the protein CASGRTGDDGYTF. Based on the CDR3 plus reference TRBV2 and TRBJ1-2, the full variable domain is EPEVTQTPSHQVTQMGQEVILRCVPISNHLYFYWYRQILGQKVEFLVSFYNNEISEKSEIFDDQFSVERPDGSNFTLKIRSTKLEDSAMYFCASGRTGDDGYTFGSGTRLTVV.